Presented here are 5 T cell receptor beta chains from one specimen sequenced in a study of cytomegalovirus exposure and HLA in healthy donors. Primers for the PCR totalled 60 Vbeta and 13 Jbeta. TCRdb's copy holds only in-frame clones and misses some; the assay was immunoSEQ multiplex PCR. The profile shows over 200,000 clones, around 80% of them singletons. Sequences were obtained from PBMCs. These receptors were obtained from a woman in her sixties or seventies in good health and CMV-seropositive.

This clone was observed a single time. The chain couples TRBV5-4 to TRBJ1-5; no clear D gene. V was pared by 2 bases and J by 4 bases, with 7 bases between. In germline, CDR1 is SGHNT, CDR2 YYREEE (reference sequence). The CDR3 extends over 13 amino acids. In nucleotides, the CDR3 is TGTGCCAGCAGCTTCCTAGAGAATCAGCCCCAGCATTTT. Its translation: CASSFLENQPQHF.

The rearrangement joins TRBV6-1 to TRBJ2-7, with D possibly TRBD1 on 5 matching bases. The CDR3 has 15 residues. Looked up from germline, CDR1 is MNHNS and CDR2 is SASEGT. V lost 8 bases and J 5 bases, leaving 22 bases between the germline ends. CDR3 sequence reads: CASYLDRRPPDEQYF. The CDR3 bases are TGTGCCAGCTACCTCGACAGACGACCGCCTGACGAGCAGTACTTC.

J is TRBJ1-1 and V is TRBV5-1, with TRBD1 as a possible D gene (6 bases). Per the germline V gene, CDR1 is SGHRS and CDR2 is YFSETQ. The CDR3 is made up of 14 amino acids. Trimming pared 1 base from V and 4 bases from J, leaving 11 bases between. Written as DNA, the CDR3 is TGCGCCAGCAGCTTGTGGGGGCAGACCACTGAAGCTTTCTTT. Encoded protein: CASSLWGQTTEAFF.

The chain has TRBV5-1 and TRBJ2-7; D may be TRBD1 (6 bases). The length of the CDR3 is 15 residues. Germline V gene sequence: CDR1 SGHRS, CDR2 YFSETQ. V lost 5 bases and J lost 0, with 15 bases in between. As DNA, the CDR3 is TGCGCCAGCAGTTCACCGGGACATAGCTCCTACGAGCAGTACTTC. It yields the protein CASSSPGHSSYEQYF.

The chain links TRBV7-6 to TRBJ1-6; D is undetermined. CDR3 size: 13 residues. Trimming pared 6 bases from V and 0 bases from J, leaving 3 bases between. Per the germline V gene, CDR1 is SGHVS and CDR2 is FNYEAQ. This chain's CDR3 is CASRSSYNSPLHF. The CDR3 DNA reads TGTGCCAGCAGGAGCTCCTATAATTCACCCCTCCACTTT.